A single T cell receptor (beta chain) is shown here with its context. This clone's antigen is unknown. No base quality information exists; no much larger clone differs at one position. Library construction relied on the immunoSEQ multiplex PCR assay. The table comes from immuneACCESS by way of TCRdb, which keeps in-frame sequences with V and J called. Part of the clones is missing from these tables; in studies checked, under half for an unresolved V gene and the rest for unknown reasons. Here the sample has around 70,000 clones; roughly 92% occur a single time. Roughly 3% of the sample belongs to the ten largest clones. The data stem from a study of T cells after somatic rescue of genetic block (dated by TCRdb to 2018 to 2021). Broadly, across the study: What the study looked at was long-term robustness, specifically in a T-cell system that came about through somatic rescue of a genetic block in T-cell development.

Cut back by 2 bases and 4 bases, the V and J ends lie 9 bases apart. CDR1 and CDR2 are drawn from the germline V gene: MGHRA, YSYEKL. The CDR3 runs 14 residues from the cysteine to the phenylalanine. Kept here is only the CDR3 DNA, which spans 42 bases and is read in frame from base 1. This TCR was recovered from a man in his forties. The sequence joins TRBV4-1 to TRBJ2-1; the D gene is not confidently resolved. The sequenced sample consisted of peripheral blood mononuclear cells (PBMCs). The CDR3 is CASSQRTDYNEQFF. The nucleotides read TGCGCCAGCAGCCAACGAACCGATTACAATGAGCAGTTCTTC.